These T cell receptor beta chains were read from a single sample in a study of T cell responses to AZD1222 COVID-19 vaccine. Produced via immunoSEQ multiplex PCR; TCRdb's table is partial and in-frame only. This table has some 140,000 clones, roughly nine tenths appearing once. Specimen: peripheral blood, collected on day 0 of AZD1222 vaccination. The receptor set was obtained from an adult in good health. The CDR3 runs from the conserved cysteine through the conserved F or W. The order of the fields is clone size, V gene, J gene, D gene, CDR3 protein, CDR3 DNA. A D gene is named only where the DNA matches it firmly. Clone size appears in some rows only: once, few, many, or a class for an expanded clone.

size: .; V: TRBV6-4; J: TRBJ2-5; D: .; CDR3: CASSGGRGWGRCKGTQYF; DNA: TGTGCCAGCAGTGGCGGTCGGGGCTGGGGCCGCTGTAAGGGGACCCAGTACTTC
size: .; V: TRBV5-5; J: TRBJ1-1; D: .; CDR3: CASSRTYGLGAFF; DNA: TGTGCCAGCAGCCGGACCTACGGGTTGGGAGCTTTCTTT
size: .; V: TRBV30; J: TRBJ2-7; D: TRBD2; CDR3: CAWSSTSGFYEQYF; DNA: TGTGCCTGGAGCTCGACTAGCGGATTCTACGAGCAGTACTTC
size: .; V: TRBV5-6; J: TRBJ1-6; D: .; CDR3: CASSLAKEARPSYNSPLHF; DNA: TGTGCCAGCAGCTTGGCCAAGGAGGCCAGACCCTCCTATAATTCACCCCTCCACTTT
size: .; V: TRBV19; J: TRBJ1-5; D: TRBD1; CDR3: CASKPGTGVNQPQHF; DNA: TGTGCCAGTAAGCCCGGGACAGGAGTTAATCAGCCCCAGCATTTT
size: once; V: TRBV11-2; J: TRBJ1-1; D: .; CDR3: CASSPAGIWGQNTEAFF; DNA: TGTGCCAGCAGCCCGGCGGGAATATGGGGCCAGAACACTGAAGCTTTCTTT
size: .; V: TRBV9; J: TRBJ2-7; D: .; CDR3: CASSVGGETTYEQYF; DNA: TGTGCCAGCAGCGTAGGAGGCGAGACCACCTACGAGCAGTACTTC
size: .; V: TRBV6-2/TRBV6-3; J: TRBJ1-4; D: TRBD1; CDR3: CASSYSRGPNEKLFF; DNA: TGTGCCAGCAGTTACTCCAGGGGGCCCAATGAAAAACTGTTTTTT
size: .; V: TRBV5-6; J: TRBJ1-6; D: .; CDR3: CASSLAATAVNSPLHF; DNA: TGTGCCAGCAGCTTGGCCGCAACCGCCGTTAATTCACCCCTCCACTTT
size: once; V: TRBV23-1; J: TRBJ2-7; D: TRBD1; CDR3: CASSQGAHNEQYF; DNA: TGCGCCAGCTCACAGGGGGCTCACAACGAGCAGTACTTC
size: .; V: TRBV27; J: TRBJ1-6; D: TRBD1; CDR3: CASSSRTGYNSPLHF; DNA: TGTGCCAGCAGTTCCAGGACAGGGTACAATTCACCCCTCCACTTT
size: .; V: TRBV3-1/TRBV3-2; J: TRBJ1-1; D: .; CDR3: CASSQNSFGAEAFF; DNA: TGTGCCAGCAGCCAAAATTCGTTCGGGGCTGAAGCTTTCTTT
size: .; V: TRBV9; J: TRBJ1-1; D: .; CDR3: CASSLDTLERNTEAFF; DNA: TGTGCCAGCAGCCTAGACACTTTGGAGCGGAACACTGAAGCTTTCTTT
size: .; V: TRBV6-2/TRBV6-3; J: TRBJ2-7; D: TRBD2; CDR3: CASSPTSGGPYEQYF; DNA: TGTGCCAGCAGCCCGACTAGCGGGGGGCCGTACGAGCAGTACTTC
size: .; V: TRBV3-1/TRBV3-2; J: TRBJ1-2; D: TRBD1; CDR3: CASSHDRDRGFMAHGYTF; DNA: TGTGCCAGCAGCCATGACCGGGACAGGGGTTTTATGGCTCATGGCTACACCTTC
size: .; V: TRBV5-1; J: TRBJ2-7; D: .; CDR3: CASSAWADYPYEQYF; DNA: TGCGCCAGCAGCGCTTGGGCGGACTACCCCTACGAGCAGTACTTC
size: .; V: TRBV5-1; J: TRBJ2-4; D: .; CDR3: CASSLYEGRPNIQYF; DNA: TGCGCCAGCAGCTTGTATGAGGGGCGGCCAAACATTCAGTACTTC
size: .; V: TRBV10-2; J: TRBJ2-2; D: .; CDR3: CASSHNTGELFF; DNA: TGCGCCAGCTCCCATAACACCGGGGAGCTGTTTTTT
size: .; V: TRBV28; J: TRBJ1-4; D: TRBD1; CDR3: CASRPLGQGREKLFF; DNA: TGTGCCAGCAGACCCCTCGGACAGGGACGGGAAAAACTGTTTTTT
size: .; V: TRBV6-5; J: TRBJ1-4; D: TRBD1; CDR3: CASTRGQGVGEKLFF; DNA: TGTGCCAGCACCCGTGGACAGGGGGTTGGCGAAAAACTGTTTTTT
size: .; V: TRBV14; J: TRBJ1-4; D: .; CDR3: CASSQEFRGANEKLFF; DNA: TGTGCCAGCAGCCAAGAATTCCGGGGCGCTAATGAAAAACTGTTTTTT
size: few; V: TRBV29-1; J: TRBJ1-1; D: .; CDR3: CSVVDPTNTEAFF; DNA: TGCAGCGTTGTGGACCCAACGAACACTGAAGCTTTCTTT
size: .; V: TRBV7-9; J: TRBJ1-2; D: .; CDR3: CASEPIGTGLYGYTF; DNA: TGTGCCAGCGAGCCCATTGGGACGGGACTCTATGGCTACACCTTC
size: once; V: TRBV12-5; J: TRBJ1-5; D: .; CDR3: CASGEGKENQPQHF; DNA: TGTGCTAGTGGGGAGGGAAAAGAGAATCAGCCCCAGCATTTT
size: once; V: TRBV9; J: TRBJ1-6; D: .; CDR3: CASQPDSLNSPLHF; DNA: TGTGCCAGCCAGCCTGACAGCCTTAATTCACCCCTCCACTTT
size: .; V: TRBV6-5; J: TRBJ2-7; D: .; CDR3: CASSFSGSSYEQYF; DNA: TGTGCCAGCAGTTTTTCAGGTAGCTCCTACGAGCAGTACTTC
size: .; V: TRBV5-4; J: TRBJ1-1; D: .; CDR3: CASSSEMNTEAFF; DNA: TGTGCCAGCAGCTCGGAGATGAACACTGAAGCTTTCTTT
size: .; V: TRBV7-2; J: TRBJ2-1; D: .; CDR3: CASSLGLGQDNEQFF; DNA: TGTGCCAGCAGCTTAGGGTTAGGCCAAGACAATGAGCAGTTCTTC
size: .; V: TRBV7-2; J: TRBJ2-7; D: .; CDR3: CASSFITGHSYEQYF; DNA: TGTGCCAGCAGCTTTATTACAGGCCACTCCTACGAGCAGTACTTC
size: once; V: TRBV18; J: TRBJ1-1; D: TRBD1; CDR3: CASSGQANTEAFF; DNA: TGTGCCAGCTCCGGACAGGCGAACACTGAAGCTTTCTTT
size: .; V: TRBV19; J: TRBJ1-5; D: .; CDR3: CASSIVWGGEQPQHF; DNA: TGTGCCAGTAGTATAGTTTGGGGGGGCGAGCAGCCCCAGCATTTT
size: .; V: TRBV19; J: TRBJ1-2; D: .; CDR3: CATESNYGYTF; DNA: TGTGCCACTGAATCTAACTATGGCTACACCTTC
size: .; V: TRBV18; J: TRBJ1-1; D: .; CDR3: CASTEQTMNTEAFF; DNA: TGTGCCAGCACGGAGCAGACGATGAACACTGAAGCTTTCTTT
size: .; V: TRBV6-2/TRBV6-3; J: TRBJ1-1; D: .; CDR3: CASSYPESRNTEAFF; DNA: TGTGCCAGCAGTTATCCAGAGTCCCGGAACACTGAAGCTTTCTTT
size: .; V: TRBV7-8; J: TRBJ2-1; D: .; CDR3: CASSTYTSSYNEQFF; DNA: TGTGCCAGCAGCACCTATACCAGCTCCTACAATGAGCAGTTCTTC
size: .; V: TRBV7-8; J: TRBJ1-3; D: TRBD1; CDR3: CASSRGQAYGNTIYF; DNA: TGTGCCAGCAGCCGAGGACAGGCTTATGGAAACACCATATATTTT